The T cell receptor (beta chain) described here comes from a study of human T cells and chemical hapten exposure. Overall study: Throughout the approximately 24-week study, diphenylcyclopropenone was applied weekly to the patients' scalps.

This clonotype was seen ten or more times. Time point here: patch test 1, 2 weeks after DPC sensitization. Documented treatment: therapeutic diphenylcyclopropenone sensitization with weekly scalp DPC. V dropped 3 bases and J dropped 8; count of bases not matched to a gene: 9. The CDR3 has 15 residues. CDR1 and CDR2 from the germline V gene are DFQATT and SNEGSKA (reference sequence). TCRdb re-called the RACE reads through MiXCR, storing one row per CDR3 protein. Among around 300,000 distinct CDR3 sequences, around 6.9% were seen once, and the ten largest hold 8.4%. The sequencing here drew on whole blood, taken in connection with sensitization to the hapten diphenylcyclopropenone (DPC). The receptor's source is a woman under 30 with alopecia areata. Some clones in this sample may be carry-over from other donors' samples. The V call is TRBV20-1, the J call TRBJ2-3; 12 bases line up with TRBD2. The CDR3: CSASTASGGAFTQYF. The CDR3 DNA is TGCAGTGCTAGTACAGCTAGCGGGGGGGCTTTTACGCAGTATTTT.